This T cell receptor (beta chain) was recorded in a study of blood T cells in healthy people across ages (dated by TCRdb to between 2015 and 2017). Study-wide context: In model experiments, roughly one uniquely barcoded TCR beta cDNA molecule per two T cells was captured by template switching. Using the same blood draw, the study looked at two additional independent replicas of 1 million unique cDNA reads for two donors, one aged 18 to 30 and the other aged 80 or older. The donors were split into four age groups: young (average 16 years), middle-aged (nearly 40), aged (approximately 59) and long-lived (over 80). Using deep sequencing normalized with unique cDNA molecular identifiers, the study measured how TCR beta repertoire diversity changes with age. To avoid experimental bias, donors of different ages were randomly spread across the sequencing lanes.

Donors were a few dozen systemically healthy Caucasian individuals from Russia aged roughly 6 to 90 years. Around 9.8 milliliters of peripheral blood were collected from each donor into EDTA-treated Vacutainer tubes. Ficoll-Paque density-gradient centrifugation was used to isolate PBMCs, with at least 7 million per sample. Trizol reagent was used to extract total RNA from the PBMCs, yielding at least 5.5 micrograms per sample. For every donor, an aliquot of PBMCs went through flow cytometry to measure the percentages of naive CD45RAhigh/CD27high T cells. Cut back by 3 bases and 1 base, the V and J ends lie 12 bases apart. From the germline V gene, CDR1 is KGHSH and CDR2 is LQKENI. CDR3 length: 15 amino acids, cysteine to phenylalanine. Only the CDR3 part of the read is kept: 45 bases, read in frame from the first base. Library preparation was by 5' RACE. Data came from an Illumina HiSeq 2500. A second PCR of about 7 to 12 cycles was run with a J-beta primer mix and a sample-barcoded 5' primer. Each TCR beta cDNA molecule received a unique molecular identifier from a template-switch 5' adaptor carrying 12 random nucleotides. Each sample yielded at least 3 million CDR3-containing paired-end reads. First-strand cDNA was synthesized from all RNA with the Mint cDNA synthesis kit, primed by a TRBC-specific oligonucleotide. After uracil-DNA glycosylase treatment, a first 18-cycle PCR used universal primers M1SS and BC2_uni_R on all cDNA. From the authors' description of their analysis: Each sample was normalized by randomly selecting 1 million high-quality reads, each carrying a distinct molecular identifier. Instead of being binned into consensus sequences, reads with shared molecular identifiers were discarded. MiTCR, run with a Q25 quality threshold and the strictest error-elimination algorithm, handled CDR3 identification, clonotype clustering and error correction. Lower-bound total TCR beta diversity was estimated with a nonparametric unseen species model using Euler transformation. In TCRdb, the public reads were trimmed at Q25 with fastp and aligned with MiXCR, with productive beta chains retained. Merged by CDR3 protein, the rows form single entries marked with the most common genes and DNA. For this entry, the V and J calls and clone size follow TCRdb and not the study's own pipeline. This sample has some 710,000 distinct CDR3 sequences in its table, and around a fifth of those were observed once. The ten biggest clones cover about 22% of the sample.

What the work shows at the level of the full study, not this receptor alone: Total diversity estimates from one million sequenced T cells were considered lower bounds and underestimates. The percentage of naive T cells measured by flow cytometry correlated strongly with observed TCR beta diversity. The long-lived group showed more naive CD4+ T cells, fewer expanded clones and increased TCR diversity than the aged group, suggesting age selection. The CMV infection status of donors was not known, potentially confounding age-related changes in expanded clonotypes. Observed TCR beta diversity per million T cells fell roughly linearly with age, and a significant reduction was already apparent by age approximately 41. Bulk unsorted PBMC profiling prevented conclusive comparison of naive and antigen-experienced compartments.

In regard to this clonotype: Its antigen remains undetermined. No much larger clone is present one base from it, and per-base qualities are unavailable.

The origin of this receptor is a man between 65 and 85 years old in good health. The chain was built from TRBV18 and TRBJ1-1; perhaps TRBD1 is the D gene, with 6 bases matching. Material: blood. The DNA sequence reads TGTGCCAGCTCACCGACCGGGGGGGCGAACACTGAAGCTTTCTTT. Its translation is CASSPTGGANTEAFF.